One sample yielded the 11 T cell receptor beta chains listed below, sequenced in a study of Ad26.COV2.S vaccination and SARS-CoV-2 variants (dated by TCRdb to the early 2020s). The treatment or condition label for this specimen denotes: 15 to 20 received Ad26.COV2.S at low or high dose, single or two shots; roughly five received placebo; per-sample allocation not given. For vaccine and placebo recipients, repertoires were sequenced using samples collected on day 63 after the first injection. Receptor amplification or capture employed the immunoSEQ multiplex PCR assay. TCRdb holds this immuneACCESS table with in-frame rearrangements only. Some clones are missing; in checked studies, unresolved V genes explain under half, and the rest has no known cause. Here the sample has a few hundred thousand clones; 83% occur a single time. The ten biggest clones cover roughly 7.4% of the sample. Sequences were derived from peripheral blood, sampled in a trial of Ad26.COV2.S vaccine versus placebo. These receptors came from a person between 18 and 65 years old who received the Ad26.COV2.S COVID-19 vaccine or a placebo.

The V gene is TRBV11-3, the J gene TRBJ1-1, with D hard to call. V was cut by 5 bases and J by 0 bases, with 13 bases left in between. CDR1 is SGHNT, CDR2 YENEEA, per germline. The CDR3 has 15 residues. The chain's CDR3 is CASSPGPRMNTEAFF. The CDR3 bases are TGTGCCAGCAGCCCGGGCCCCAGGATGAACACTGAAGCTTTCTTT.

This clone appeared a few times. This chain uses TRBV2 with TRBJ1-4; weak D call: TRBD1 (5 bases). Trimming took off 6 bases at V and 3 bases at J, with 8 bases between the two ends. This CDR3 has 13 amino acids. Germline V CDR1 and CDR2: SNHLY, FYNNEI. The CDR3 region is CASSRVANEKLFF. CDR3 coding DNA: TGTGCCAGCAGCAGGGTGGCTAATGAAAAACTGTTTTTT.

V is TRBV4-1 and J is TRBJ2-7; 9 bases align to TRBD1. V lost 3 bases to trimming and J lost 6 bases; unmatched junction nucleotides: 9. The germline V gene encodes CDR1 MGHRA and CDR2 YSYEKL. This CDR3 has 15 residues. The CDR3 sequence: CASSQEGQGFVEQYF. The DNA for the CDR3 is TGCGCCAGCAGCCAGGAAGGACAGGGGTTCGTCGAGCAGTACTTC.

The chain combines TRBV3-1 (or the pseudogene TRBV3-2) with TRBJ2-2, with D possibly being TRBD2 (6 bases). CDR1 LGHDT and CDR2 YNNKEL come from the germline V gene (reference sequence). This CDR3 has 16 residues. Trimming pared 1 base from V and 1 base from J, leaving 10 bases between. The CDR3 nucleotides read TGTGCCAGCAGCCAAGGTCTCGGGAGGAACACCGGGGAGCTGTTTTTT. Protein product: CASSQGLGRNTGELFF.

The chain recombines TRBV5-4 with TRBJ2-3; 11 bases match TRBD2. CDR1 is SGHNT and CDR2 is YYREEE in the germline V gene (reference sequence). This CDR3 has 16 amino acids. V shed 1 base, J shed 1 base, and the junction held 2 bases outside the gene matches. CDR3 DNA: TGTGCCAGCAGCTTGACTAGCGGGGGCCGCACAGATACGCAGTATTTT. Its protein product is CASSLTSGGRTDTQYF.

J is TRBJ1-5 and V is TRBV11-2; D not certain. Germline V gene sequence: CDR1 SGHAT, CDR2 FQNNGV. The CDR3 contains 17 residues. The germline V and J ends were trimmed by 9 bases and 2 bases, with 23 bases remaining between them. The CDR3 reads CASRGGVSVLGNQPQHF. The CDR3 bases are TGTGCCAGTCGAGGAGGCGTATCGGTTTTGGGCAATCAGCCCCAGCATTTT. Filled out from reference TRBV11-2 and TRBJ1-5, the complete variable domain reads EAGVAQSPRYKIIEKRQSVAFWCNPISGHATLYWYQQILGQGPKLLIQFQNNGVVDDSQLPKDRFSAERLKGVDSTLKIQPAKLEDSAVYLCASRGGVSVLGNQPQHFGDGTRLSIL.

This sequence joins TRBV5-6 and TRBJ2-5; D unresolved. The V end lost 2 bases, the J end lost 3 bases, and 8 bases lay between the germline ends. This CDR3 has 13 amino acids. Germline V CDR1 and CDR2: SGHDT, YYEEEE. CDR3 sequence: CASSFGQEETQYF. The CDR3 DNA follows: TGTGCCAGCAGCTTTGGTCAGGAAGAGACCCAGTACTTC.

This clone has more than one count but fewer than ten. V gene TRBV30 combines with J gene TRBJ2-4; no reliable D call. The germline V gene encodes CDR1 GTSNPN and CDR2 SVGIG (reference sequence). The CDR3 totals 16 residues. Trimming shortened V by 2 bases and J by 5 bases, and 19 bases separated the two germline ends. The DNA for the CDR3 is TGTGCCTGGAGTATTCCAACCCGCGCACGGGAAAACATTCAGTACTTC. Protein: CAWSIPTRARENIQYF.

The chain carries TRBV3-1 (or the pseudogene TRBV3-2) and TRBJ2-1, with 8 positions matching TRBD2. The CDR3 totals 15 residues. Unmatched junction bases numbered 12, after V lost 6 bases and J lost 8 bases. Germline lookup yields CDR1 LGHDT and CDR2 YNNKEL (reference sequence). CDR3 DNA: TGTGCCAGCAGACCTAGGATAGCGGGATCCGATGAGCAGTTCTTC. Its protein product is CASRPRIAGSDEQFF.

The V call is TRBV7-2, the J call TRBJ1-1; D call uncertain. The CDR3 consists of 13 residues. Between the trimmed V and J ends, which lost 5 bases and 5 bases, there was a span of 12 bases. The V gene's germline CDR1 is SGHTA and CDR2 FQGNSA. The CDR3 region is CASSPRRETEAFF. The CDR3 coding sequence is TGTGCCAGCAGCCCACGACGCGAGACTGAAGCTTTCTTT.

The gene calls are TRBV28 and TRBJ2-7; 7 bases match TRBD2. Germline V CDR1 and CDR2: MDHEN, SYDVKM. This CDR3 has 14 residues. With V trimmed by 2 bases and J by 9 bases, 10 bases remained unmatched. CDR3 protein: CASSLPRGERRQYF. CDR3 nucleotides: TGTGCCAGCAGTTTACCCCGGGGGGAAAGAAGGCAGTACTTC.